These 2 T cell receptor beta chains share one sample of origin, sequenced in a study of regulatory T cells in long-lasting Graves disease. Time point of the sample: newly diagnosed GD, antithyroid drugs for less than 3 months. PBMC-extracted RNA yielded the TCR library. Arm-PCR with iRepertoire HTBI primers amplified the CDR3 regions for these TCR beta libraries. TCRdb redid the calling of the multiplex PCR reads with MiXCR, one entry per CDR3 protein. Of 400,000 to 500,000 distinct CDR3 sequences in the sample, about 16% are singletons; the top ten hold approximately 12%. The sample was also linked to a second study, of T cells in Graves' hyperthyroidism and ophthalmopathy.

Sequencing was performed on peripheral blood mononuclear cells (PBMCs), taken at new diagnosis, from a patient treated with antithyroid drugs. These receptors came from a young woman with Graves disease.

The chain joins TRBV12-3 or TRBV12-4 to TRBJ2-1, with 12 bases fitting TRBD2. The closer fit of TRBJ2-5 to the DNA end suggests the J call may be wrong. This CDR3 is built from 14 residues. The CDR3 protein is CASQGLAGQETQYF. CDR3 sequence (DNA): TGTGCCAGCCAGGGACTAGCGGGCCAAGAGACCCAGTACTTC.

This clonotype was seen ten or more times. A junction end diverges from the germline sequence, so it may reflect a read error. Written as DNA, the CDR3 is TGTGCCAGCAGTGAAGAGGGGGCTGGCGACACTGAAGCCTTCTTT. This encodes CASSEEGAGDTEAFF. This rearrangement joins TRBV6-1 to TRBJ1-1; 7 bases align to TRBD1. The CDR3 is 15 amino acids. Germline loops: CDR1 MNHNS, CDR2 SASEGT.